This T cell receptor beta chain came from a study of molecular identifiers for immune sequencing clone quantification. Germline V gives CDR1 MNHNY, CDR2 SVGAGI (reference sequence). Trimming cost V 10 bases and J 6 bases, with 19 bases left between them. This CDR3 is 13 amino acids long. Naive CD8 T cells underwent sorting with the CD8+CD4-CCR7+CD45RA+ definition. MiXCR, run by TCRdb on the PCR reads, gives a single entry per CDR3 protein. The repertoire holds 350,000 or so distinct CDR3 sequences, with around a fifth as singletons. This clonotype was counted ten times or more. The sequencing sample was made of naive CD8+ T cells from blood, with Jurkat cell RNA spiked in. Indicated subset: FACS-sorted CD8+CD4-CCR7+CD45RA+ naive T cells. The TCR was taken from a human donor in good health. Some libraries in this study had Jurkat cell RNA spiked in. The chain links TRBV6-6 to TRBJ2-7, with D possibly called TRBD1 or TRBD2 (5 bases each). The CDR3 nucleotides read TGTGCCACTAACCCCGGGGCCCTCAGCGAGCAGTACTTC. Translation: CATNPGALSEQYF.